This T cell receptor beta chain was sequenced for a study of T cells in Graves' hyperthyroidism and ophthalmopathy. Turning to the study itself: Peripheral blood was obtained at initial diagnosis, preceding any treatment.

Patients affected by ophthalmopathy presented a Clinical Activity Score of at least 3, a NOSPECS grade of at least 4, and disease duration below 3 months. As for this clonotype: What it recognizes is unknown.

The study's findings and limits: The blood repertoire included most of the expanded thyroid clonotypes above 0.001.

Germline trimming cut 7 bases from V and 5 bases from J; bases unmatched to any gene: 8. The CDR3 covers 15 residues. In germline, CDR1 is MDHEN, CDR2 SYDVKM. Amplification of TCR beta CDR3 regions used RNA as the template. The study used the HTBI primer set for a first-round RT-PCR of the TCR CDR3. From the multiplex PCR reads, TCRdb called clonotypes with MiXCR, one entry per CDR3 protein. The table lists around 600,000 distinct CDR3 sequences, approximately 15% of them singletons. This sequence originates from a woman aged 18-29 years with Graves' ophthalmopathy. J is TRBJ2-2 and V is TRBV28, with TRBD1 matching 9 bases. Sequenced material: blood. The CDR3: CASTGQGGWTGELFF. CDR3 DNA: TGTGCCAGCACGGGACAGGGAGGATGGACCGGGGAGCTGTTTTTT.